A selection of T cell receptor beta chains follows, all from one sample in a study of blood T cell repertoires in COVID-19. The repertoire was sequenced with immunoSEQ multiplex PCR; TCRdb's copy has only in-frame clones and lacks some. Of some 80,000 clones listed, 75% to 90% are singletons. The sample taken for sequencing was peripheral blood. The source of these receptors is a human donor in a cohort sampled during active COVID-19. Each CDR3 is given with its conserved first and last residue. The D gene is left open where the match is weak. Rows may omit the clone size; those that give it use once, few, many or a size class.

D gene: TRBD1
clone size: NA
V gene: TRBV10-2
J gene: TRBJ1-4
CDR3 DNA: TGCGCCAGCATGGGACAGGGTGGAGAAAAACTGTTTTTT
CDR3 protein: CASMGQGGEKLFF

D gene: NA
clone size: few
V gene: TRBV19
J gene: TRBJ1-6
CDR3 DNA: TGTGCCAGTAGCCTCCCCCGGGAGAATTCACCCCTCCACTTT
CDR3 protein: CASSLPRENSPLHF

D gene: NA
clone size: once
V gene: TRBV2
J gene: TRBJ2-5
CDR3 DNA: TGTGCCAGCAGTGCCAGCCAAGAGACCCAGTACTTC
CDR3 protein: CASSASQETQYF

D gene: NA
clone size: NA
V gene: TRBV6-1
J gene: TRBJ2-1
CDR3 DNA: TGTGCCAGCAGTGACGGCTACGGGGGAGGCAATGAGCAGTTCTTC
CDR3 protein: CASSDGYGGGNEQFF

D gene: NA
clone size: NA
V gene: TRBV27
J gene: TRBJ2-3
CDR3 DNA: TGTGCCAGCAGTTTTGACGGGTGGACGGAGGGACCAGATACGCAGTATTTT
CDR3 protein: CASSFDGWTEGPDTQYF

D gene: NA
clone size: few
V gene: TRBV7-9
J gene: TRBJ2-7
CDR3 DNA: TGTGCCAGCAGCTTAGTTGGCACAGGGAACGAGCAGTACTTC
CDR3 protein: CASSLVGTGNEQYF

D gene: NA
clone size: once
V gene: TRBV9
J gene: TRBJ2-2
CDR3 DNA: TGTGCCAGCAGCGTAGGACAGGCCTCCGGGGAGCTGTTTTTT
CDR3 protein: CASSVGQASGELFF

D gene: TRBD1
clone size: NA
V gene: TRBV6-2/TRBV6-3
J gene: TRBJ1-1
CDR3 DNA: TGTGCCAGCAGTCCACACGACAGGGGAAACACTGAAGCTTTCTTT
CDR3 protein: CASSPHDRGNTEAFF

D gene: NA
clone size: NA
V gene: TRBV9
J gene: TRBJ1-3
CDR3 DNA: TGTGCCAGCAGCCCTACTCTTACAGGGACTGGAAACACCATATATTTT
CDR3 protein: CASSPTLTGTGNTIYF

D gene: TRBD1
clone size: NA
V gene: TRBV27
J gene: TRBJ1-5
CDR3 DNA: TGTGCCAGCAGTGAGGACAGGAGGGGTCAGCCCCAGCATTTT
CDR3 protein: CASSEDRRGQPQHF

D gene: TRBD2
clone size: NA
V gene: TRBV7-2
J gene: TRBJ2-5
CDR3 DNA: TGTGCCAGCATCACCGGCGGGGGTTTCCAAGAGACCCAGTACTTC
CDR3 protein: CASITGGGFQETQYF

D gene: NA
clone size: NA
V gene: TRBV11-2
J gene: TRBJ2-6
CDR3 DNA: TGTGCCAGCAGCTTGGTGGAGGGGCTGTTCCGAGAGGCCAACGTCCTGACTTTC
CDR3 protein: CASSLVEGLFREANVLTF

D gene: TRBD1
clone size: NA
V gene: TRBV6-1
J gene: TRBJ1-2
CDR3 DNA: TGTGCCAGCAGTGTCTTGACAGGGCCGGTCGACTATGGCTACACCTTC
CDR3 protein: CASSVLTGPVDYGYTF

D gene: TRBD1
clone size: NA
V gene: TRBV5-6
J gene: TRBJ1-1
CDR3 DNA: TGTGCCAGCAGCTTGGCCACAGGGGGTATGGCTTTCTTT
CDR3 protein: CASSLATGGMAFF

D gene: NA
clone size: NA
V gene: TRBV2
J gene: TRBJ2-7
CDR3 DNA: TGTGCCAGCAGCCCTACTGGAGTATCCGAGCAGTACTTC
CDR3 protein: CASSPTGVSEQYF

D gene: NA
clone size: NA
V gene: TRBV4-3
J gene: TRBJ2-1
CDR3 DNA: TGCGCCAGCAGCCAAGATCTAAGTAGCTTAAGCTCCTACAATGAGCAGTTCTTC
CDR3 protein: CASSQDLSSLSSYNEQFF

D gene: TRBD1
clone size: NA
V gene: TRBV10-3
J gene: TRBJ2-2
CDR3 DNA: TGTGCCATCCGACAGGGGCAGGGCACCGGGGAGCTGTTTTTT
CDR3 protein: CAIRQGQGTGELFF

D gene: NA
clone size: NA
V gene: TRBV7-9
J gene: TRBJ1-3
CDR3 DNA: TGTGCCAGCAGCTTACAGGGTGCGGGGCCTACAGGAAACACCATATATTTT
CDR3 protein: CASSLQGAGPTGNTIYF

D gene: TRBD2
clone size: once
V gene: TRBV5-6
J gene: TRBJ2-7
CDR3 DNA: TGTGCCAGCAGCTCCTGGACTAGTGTATACGAGCAGTACTTC
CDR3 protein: CASSSWTSVYEQYF

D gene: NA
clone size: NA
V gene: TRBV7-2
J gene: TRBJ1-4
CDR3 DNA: TGTGCCAGCAGCTTAGGCTGGGGGGGATCTGATGAAAAACTGTTTTTT
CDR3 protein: CASSLGWGGSDEKLFF

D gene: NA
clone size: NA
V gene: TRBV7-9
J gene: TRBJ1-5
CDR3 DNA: TGTGCCAGCAGCTTAGACGGCGGACTTACGGGGCCCCAGCATTTT
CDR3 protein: CASSLDGGLTGPQHF

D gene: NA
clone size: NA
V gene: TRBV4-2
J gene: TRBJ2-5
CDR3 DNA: TGTGCCAGCAGCCAAGATACTAGCAGAGAGACCCAGTACTTC
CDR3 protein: CASSQDTSRETQYF

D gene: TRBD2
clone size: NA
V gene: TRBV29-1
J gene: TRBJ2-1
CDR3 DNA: TGCAGCGTTGAAGGAGCGGGGGGGCCAGATGAGCAGTTCTTC
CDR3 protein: CSVEGAGGPDEQFF

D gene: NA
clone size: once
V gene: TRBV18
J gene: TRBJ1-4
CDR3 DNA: TGTGCCAGCTCACCCGCAGAGGAGATTCGAAAACTGTTTTTT
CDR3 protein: CASSPAEEIRKLFF

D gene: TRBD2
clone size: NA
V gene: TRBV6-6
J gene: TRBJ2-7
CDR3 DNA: TGTGCCAGCAGTTCTCCGGGACTAGCAGCCTACGAGCAGTACTTC
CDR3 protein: CASSSPGLAAYEQYF

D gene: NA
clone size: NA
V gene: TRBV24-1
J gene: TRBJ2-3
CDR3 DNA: TGTGCCACCAGTGATAGGAGTACGCAGTATTTT
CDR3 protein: CATSDRSTQYF

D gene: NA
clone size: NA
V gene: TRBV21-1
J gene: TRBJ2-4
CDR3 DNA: TGTGACAGCCACGGGGCCAAAAACATTCAGTACTTC
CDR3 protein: CDSHGAKNIQYF

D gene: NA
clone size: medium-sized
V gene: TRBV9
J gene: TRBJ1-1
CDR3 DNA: TGTGCCAGCAGCGTAGCGGGACTCCCGGGGGACACTGAAGCTTTCTTT
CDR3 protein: CASSVAGLPGDTEAFF

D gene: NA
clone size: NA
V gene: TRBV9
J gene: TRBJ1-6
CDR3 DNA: TGTGCCAGCAGCGTAGATCCGAATTCACCCCTCCACTTT
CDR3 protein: CASSVDPNSPLHF

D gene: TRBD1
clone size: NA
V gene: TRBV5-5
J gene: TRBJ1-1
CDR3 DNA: TGTGCCAGCAGCTTGGTACCGGGACAGAGGAACACTGAAGCTTTCTTT
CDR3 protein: CASSLVPGQRNTEAFF

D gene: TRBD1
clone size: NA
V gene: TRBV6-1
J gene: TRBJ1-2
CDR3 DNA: TGTGCCAGCAGTGAAGCTGGACAGGATTTTAACTATGGCTACACCTTC
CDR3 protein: CASSEAGQDFNYGYTF

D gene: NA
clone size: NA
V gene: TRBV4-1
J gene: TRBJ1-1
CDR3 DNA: TGCGCCAGCAGCCAAGAAGATCACTTTAGCCCTGAAGCTTTCTTT
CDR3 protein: CASSQEDHFSPEAFF

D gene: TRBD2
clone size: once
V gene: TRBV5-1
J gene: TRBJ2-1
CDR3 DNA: TGCGCCAGCAGCTTGCTCGGGACTAAATTCAATGAGCAGTTCTTC
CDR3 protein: CASSLLGTKFNEQFF

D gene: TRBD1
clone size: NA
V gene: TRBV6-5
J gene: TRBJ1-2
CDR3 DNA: TGTGCCAGCAGTTCGGCCGGACAGGGTCGAAGGGGCTACACCTTC
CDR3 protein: CASSSAGQGRRGYTF

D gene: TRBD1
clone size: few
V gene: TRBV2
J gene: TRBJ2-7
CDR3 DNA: TGTGCCAGCAGTCAAACCGGACAGGGACGGGAGCAGTACTTC
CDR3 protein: CASSQTGQGREQYF

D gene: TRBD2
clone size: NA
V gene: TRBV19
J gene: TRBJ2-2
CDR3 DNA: TGTGCCGGCCGGGGGGGTTTGGGCGGGGAGCTGTTTTTT
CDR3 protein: CAGRGGLGGELFF

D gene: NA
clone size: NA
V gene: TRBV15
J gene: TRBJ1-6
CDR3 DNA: TGTGCCACCACCAGGGCTGATTCACCCCTCCACTTT
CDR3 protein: CATTRADSPLHF

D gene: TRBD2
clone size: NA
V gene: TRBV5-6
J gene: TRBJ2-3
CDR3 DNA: TGTGCCAGCAGCCCGAGGACTAGCGGGGGGGCGTACTCCGATACGCAGTATTTT
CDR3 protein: CASSPRTSGGAYSDTQYF

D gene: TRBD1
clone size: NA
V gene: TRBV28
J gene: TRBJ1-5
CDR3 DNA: TGTGCCAGCAGTTCCGCGACAGGGGGCGGCCAGCCCCAGCATTTT
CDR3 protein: CASSSATGGGQPQHF

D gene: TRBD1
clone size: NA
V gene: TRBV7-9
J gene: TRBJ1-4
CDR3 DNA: TGTGCCAGCAGCACTCGGACAGGGGGCGATGAAAAACTGTTTTTT
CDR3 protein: CASSTRTGGDEKLFF

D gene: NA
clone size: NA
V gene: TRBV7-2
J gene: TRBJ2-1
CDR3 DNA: TGTGCCAGCAGCACCGCGGGGAGATACAATGAGCAGTTCTTC
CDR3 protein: CASSTAGRYNEQFF

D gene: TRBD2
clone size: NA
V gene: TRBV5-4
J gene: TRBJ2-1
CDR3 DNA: TGTGCCAGCACCTCTATCCAGCGGGAGGTTGAGCAGTTCTTC
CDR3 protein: CASTSIQREVEQFF

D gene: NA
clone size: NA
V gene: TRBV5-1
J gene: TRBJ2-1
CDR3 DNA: TGCGCCAGCAGCACCGAACTAGGGTCCTACAATGAGCAGTTCTTC
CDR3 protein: CASSTELGSYNEQFF

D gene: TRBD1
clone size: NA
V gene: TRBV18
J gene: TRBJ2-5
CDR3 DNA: TGTGCCAGCTCACTTGGACAGGGGCGGCGAGAGACCCAGTACTTC
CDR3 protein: CASSLGQGRRETQYF

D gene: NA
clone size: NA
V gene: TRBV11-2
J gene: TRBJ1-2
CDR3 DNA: TGTGCCAGCAGCAACCAACGGGGGGGCGGAGGGTATGGCTACACCTTC
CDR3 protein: CASSNQRGGGGYGYTF

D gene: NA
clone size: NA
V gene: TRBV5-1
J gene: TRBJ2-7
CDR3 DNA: TGCGCCAGCAGCCCGGGGACATTAACCTACGAGCAGTACTTC
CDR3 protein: CASSPGTLTYEQYF

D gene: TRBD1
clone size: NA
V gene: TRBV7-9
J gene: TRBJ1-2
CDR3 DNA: TGTGCCAGCAGCACGCAGGGGGCTGTCTATGGCTACACCTTC
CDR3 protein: CASSTQGAVYGYTF

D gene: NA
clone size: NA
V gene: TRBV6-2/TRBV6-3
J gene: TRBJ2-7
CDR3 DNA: TGTGCCAGCAGTTTCCCGGACTTTAGGGACTACGAGCAGTACTTC
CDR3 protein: CASSFPDFRDYEQYF

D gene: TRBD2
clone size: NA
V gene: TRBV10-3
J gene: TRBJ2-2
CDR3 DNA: TGTGCCATCAGTGACCCGGGACTAGCGGGGGGACGCACCGGGGAGCTGTTTTTT
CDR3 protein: CAISDPGLAGGRTGELFF

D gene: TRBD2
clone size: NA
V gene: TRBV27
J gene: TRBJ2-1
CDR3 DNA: TGTGCCAGCATCCGGGCTAGCGGAGGGGACGAGCAGTTCTTC
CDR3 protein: CASIRASGGDEQFF

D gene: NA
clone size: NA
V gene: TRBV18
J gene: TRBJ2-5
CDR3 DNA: TGTGCCAGCTCACCAGCAGGGGCGCAAGAGACCCAGTACTTC
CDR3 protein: CASSPAGAQETQYF